The 11 T cell receptor beta chains reported below all come from one sample, sequenced in a study of OX40 agonist ivuxolimab in advanced cancers. The table came from immunoSEQ multiplex PCR; TCRdb's copy has only in-frame clones and leaves some out. The sample has tens of thousands of clones, around 90% seen once. The specimen comprised CD4+ or CD8+ T cells sorted from blood, sampled in a trial of the OX40 agonist ivuxolimab. The receptors here all came from an adult with an advanced solid tumor such as melanoma, head and neck, liver or kidney cancer.

The V gene is TRBV2, the J gene TRBJ2-5; 7 nucleotides line up with TRBD1. The CDR3 spans 13 residues. Germline trimming cut 9 bases from V and 4 bases from J; bases unmatched to any gene: 8. The germline V gene encodes CDR1 SNHLY and CDR2 FYNNEI. For the CDR3, the DNA is TGTGCCAGAAGCGGACAGGTTCTAGAGACCCAGTACTTC. As protein: CARSGQVLETQYF.

This sequence joins TRBV9 and TRBJ1-1; tentative D call: TRBD1 (5 bases). In germline, CDR1 is SGDLS, CDR2 YYNGEE. The CDR3 length is 14 residues. Trimming took off 6 bases at V and 3 bases at J, with 15 bases between the two ends. As DNA, the CDR3 is TGTGCCAGCACCCGGGGGGGGACGGACACTGAAGCTTTCTTT. Encoded protein: CASTRGGTDTEAFF.

The chain is built from TRBV5-1 and TRBJ1-2; 8 nucleotides line up with TRBD1. The V segment lost 0 bases and the J segment 6 bases; nucleotides outside the gene matches: 7. CDR1 and CDR2 from the germline V gene are SGHRS and YFSETQ. The CDR3 extends over 15 amino acids. The CDR3, as DNA: TGCGCCAGCAGCTTGGTAGACAGGGGACAAGATGGCTACACCTTC. This translates into CASSLVDRGQDGYTF. Together with reference TRBV5-1 and TRBJ1-2, the CDR3 gives the full variable domain: KAGVTQTPRYLIKTRGQQVTLSCSPISGHRSVSWYQQTPGQGLQFLFEYFSETQRNKGNFPGRFSGRQFSNSRSEMNVSTLELGDSALYLCASSLVDRGQDGYTFGSGTRLTVV.

This clone appeared a few times. The chain joins TRBV10-1 to TRBJ2-2; no reliable D call. In germline, CDR1 is WNHNN, CDR2 SYGVQD (reference sequence). CDR3 size: 15 residues. V lost 5 bases to trimming and J lost 0 bases, with 10 bases between them. This chain's CDR3 is CASSSGTANTGELFF. The CDR3 DNA follows: TGCGCCAGCAGTTCAGGAACGGCGAACACCGGGGAGCTGTTTTTT.

This clone appeared a few times. V gene TRBV19 combines with J gene TRBJ2-7; maybe TRBD1 (5 bases). The ends were cut back, 5 bases at V and 0 bases at J, with 14 bases in the middle. This CDR3 contains 15 residues. CDR1 and CDR2 (germline): LNHDA, SQIVND (reference sequence). The CDR3 sequence is CASSSAHRSSYEQYF. In nucleotides, the CDR3 is TGTGCCAGTAGTTCAGCCCACAGGAGCTCCTACGAGCAGTACTTC. The whole variable domain, filled in from reference TRBV19 and TRBJ2-7, reads DGGITQSPKYLFRKEGQNVTLSCEQNLNHDAMYWYRQDPGQGLRLIYYSQIVNDFQKGDIAEGYSVSREKKESFPLTVTSAQKNPTAFYLCASSSAHRSSYEQYFGPGTRLTVT.

The rearrangement joins TRBV5-5 to TRBJ2-7; maybe TRBD1 (5 bases). Germline loops: CDR1 SGHKS, CDR2 YYEKEE (reference sequence). The CDR3 has 14 amino acids. V lost 4 bases and J 3 bases, leaving 14 bases between the germline ends. The CDR3 nucleotides are TGTGCCAGCAGCCGAGGTGGTCAGGGCTACGAGCAGTACTTC. It specifies CASSRGGQGYEQYF.

This chain uses TRBV18 with TRBJ1-2; TRBD1 might be the D (5 bases). V was clipped by 4 bases and J by 5 bases, with 17 bases between them. CDR1 and CDR2 from the germline V gene are KGHSH and LQKENI. The CDR3 consists of 15 residues. The CDR3 DNA reads as TGTGCCAGCTCACACGCCGAGGGGCGGCGGTATGGCTACACCTTC. This gives the protein CASSHAEGRRYGYTF.

The V and J genes are TRBV7-8 and TRBJ2-2; unclear D gene. Germline CDR1 SGHVS, CDR2 FQNEAQ. Trimming pared 2 bases from V and 9 bases from J, leaving 4 bases between. CDR3 size: 11 residues. The CDR3 here is CASSLQRELFF. The DNA for the CDR3 is TGTGCCAGCAGCTTACAACGGGAGCTGTTTTTT.

This sequence joins TRBV6-5 and TRBJ2-3; D gene ambiguous. Between the trimmed V and J ends, which lost 8 bases and 4 bases, there was a span of 7 bases. CDR1 and CDR2 (germline): MNHEY, SVGAGI. The CDR3 totals 11 residues. The CDR3 nucleotides read TGTGCCAGCCGGTGGGCAGATACGCAGTATTTT. This sequence encodes CASRWADTQYF.

CDR3 bases: TGCGCCAGCAGCGTGACCGGTGACAGGGTGCACGAGCAGTACTTC. It yields the protein CASSVTGDRVHEQYF. J is TRBJ2-7 and V is TRBV5-1; TRBD1 matches 7 bases. The germline V gene has CDR1 SGHRS and CDR2 YFSETQ. CDR3 length equals 15 residues. J was trimmed by 5 bases and V by 4 bases; bases with no gene match: 12.

This clone showed up just once. V is TRBV7-8 and J is TRBJ1-1; 9 bases map to TRBD1. This CDR3 region has 17 residues. Losses at the gene ends were 2 bases for V and 5 bases for J; bases not matched to a gene: 12. Germline values: CDR1 SGHVS, CDR2 FQNEAQ. CDR3 nucleotides: TGTGCCAGCAGCTTAACACGATATGGACAGGGGCGAACTGAAGCTTTCTTT. Translated: CASSLTRYGQGRTEAFF.